This T cell receptor beta chain was captured by sequencing in a study of control samples from healthy donors and cancer patients. The table came from immunoSEQ multiplex PCR; TCRdb's copy has only in-frame clones and leaves some out. The sample includes more than 30,000 clones, 94% seen only once; the top ten take less than 8.5%. The CDR3 is 13 residues long. V trimming: 4 bases; J trimming: 6 bases; junction bases outside the gene matches: 4. CDR1 and CDR2 (germline): SQVTM, ANQGSEA. J is TRBJ2-3 and V is TRBV29-1; 10 bases fit TRBD2. Source material: blood. This receptor was obtained from a man aged 55 to 70 in good health. Here the CDR3 reads CSVGLAGADTQYF. CDR3 DNA: TGCAGCGTTGGTCTAGCGGGGGCTGATACGCAGTATTTT.